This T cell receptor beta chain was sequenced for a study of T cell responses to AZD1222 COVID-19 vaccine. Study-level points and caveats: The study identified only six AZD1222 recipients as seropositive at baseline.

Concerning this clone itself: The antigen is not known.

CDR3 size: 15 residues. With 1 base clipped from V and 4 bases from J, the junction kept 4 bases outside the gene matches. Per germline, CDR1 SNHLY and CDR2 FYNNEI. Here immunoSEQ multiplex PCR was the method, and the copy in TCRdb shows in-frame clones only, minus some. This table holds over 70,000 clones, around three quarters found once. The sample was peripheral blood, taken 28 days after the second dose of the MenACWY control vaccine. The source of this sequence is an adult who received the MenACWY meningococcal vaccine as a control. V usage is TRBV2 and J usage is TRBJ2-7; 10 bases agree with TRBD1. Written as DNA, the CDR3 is TGTGCCAGCAGTGAAGGCGGACAGGGGGGTTACGAGCAGTACTTC. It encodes CASSEGGQGGYEQYF.